What follows is one TCR beta chain and its context. Profiled with immunoSEQ multiplex PCR; TCRdb holds only in-frame clones, not every one. The sample includes 100,000 or so clones, approximately 90% seen only once; the top ten take over 0.75%. The sample is drawn from a study of control samples from healthy donors and cancer patients. The germline V and J ends were trimmed by 6 bases and 3 bases, with 5 bases remaining between them. The CDR3 consists of 11 residues. The TCR originated in a woman in her 30s in good health. Sequencing was carried out using blood. The chain is built from TRBV12-3 or TRBV12-4 and TRBJ1-1; D remains ambiguous. The DNA for the CDR3 is TGTGCCAGCAGATCGTACACTGAAGCTTTCTTT. Amino acids: CASRSYTEAFF.